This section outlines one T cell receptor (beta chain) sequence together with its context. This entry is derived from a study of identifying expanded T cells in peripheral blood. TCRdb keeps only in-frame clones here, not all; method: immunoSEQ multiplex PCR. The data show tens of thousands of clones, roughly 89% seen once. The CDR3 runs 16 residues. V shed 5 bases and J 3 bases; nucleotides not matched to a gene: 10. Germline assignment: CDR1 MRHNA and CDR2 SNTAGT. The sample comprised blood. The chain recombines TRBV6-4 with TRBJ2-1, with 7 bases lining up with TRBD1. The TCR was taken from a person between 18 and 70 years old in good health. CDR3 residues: CASSRTGADFYNEQFF. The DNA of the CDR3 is TGTGCCAGCAGTAGAACAGGGGCCGACTTCTACAATGAGCAGTTCTTC.